Presented here are 9 T cell receptor beta chains from one specimen sequenced in a study of blood T cell repertoires in COVID-19. Some clones are missing from TCRdb's copy, which holds only in-frame ones; the method was immunoSEQ multiplex PCR. The sample lists 140,000 to 150,000 clones, about nine tenths occurring once. Sequencing was done on a sample of peripheral blood. The receptors were sampled from a human donor with COVID-19, enrolled during active disease. The donor label of this sample is uncertain.

The chain links TRBV6-5 to TRBJ1-5, with TRBD1 as a possible D gene (6 bases). Germline CDR1 MNHEY, CDR2 SVGAGI. The length of the CDR3 is 15 residues. Trimming pared 6 bases from V and 1 base from J, leaving 13 bases between. DNA for the CDR3: TGTGCCAGCAGAAAACAGGGAGGGAGCAATCAGCCCCAGCATTTT. Encoded protein: CASRKQGGSNQPQHF.

This chain's CDR3 is CASSRPGDQPQHF. The CDR3 DNA reads as TGTGCCAGCAGCCGCCCAGGGGATCAGCCCCAGCATTTT. The chain uses TRBV3-1 (or the pseudogene TRBV3-2) and TRBJ1-5, with D possibly being TRBD1 (6 bases). This CDR3 region has 13 residues. CDR1 is LGHDT and CDR2 is YNNKEL in the germline V gene (reference sequence). Trimming shortened V by 4 bases and J by 5 bases, and 9 bases separated the two germline ends.

The chain recombines TRBV2 with TRBJ2-7; unclear D gene. There are 13 residues in the CDR3. V was shortened by 4 bases and J by 3 bases, with 10 bases between the two germline ends. Germline assignment: CDR1 SNHLY and CDR2 FYNNEI. As DNA, the CDR3 is TGTGCCAGCAGTGTGGGCCTCCTCTACGAGCAGTACTTC. Its protein product is CASSVGLLYEQYF.

The chain combines TRBV7-2 with TRBJ1-4; TRBD1 matches 9 bases. Trimming at V came to 5 bases and at J to 8 bases, leaving 9 bases not matched to a gene. The CDR3 runs 15 residues. Germline values: CDR1 SGHTA, CDR2 FQGNSA. For the CDR3, the DNA is TGTGCCAGCAGCCGGGACAGGGTTCGGGCGGAAAAACTGTTTTTT. Its translation is CASSRDRVRAEKLFF.

The chain combines TRBV19 with TRBJ1-2; perhaps TRBD1 as D (6 bases). The V end lost 7 bases, the J end lost 8 bases, and 14 bases lay between the germline ends. Germline CDR1 is LNHDA and CDR2 is SQIVND (reference sequence). The CDR3 extends over 12 amino acids. CDR3 residues: CASTPQGGGYTF. CDR3 in DNA: TGTGCCAGTACTCCACAGGGTGGAGGCTACACCTTC.

This clone was counted between two and nine times. The chain couples TRBV4-1 to TRBJ2-7; the match to TRBD2 covers 11 bases. This CDR3 has 16 residues. V trimming: 0 bases; J trimming: 3 bases; junction bases outside the gene matches: 4. Germline loops: CDR1 MGHRA, CDR2 YSYEKL. The CDR3 loop reads CASSQEALAGGYEQYF. As DNA, the CDR3 is TGCGCCAGCAGCCAAGAAGCCCTAGCGGGAGGCTACGAGCAGTACTTC.

CDR3 nucleotide sequence: TGTGCCAGCAGCGGCCAGACAGGGGAGGGCTACGAGCAGTACTTC. Residues: CASSGQTGEGYEQYF. The chain is built from TRBV9 and TRBJ2-7, with D possibly TRBD1 on 8 matching bases. CDR3 length equals 15 residues. The V and J ends lost 3 bases and 3 bases respectively, with 16 bases between them. The germline V gene encodes CDR1 SGDLS and CDR2 YYNGEE.

V is TRBV6-2 or TRBV6-3 and J is TRBJ1-2; 11 bases match TRBD1. Trimming removed 6 bases from V and 2 bases from J; junction bases left unmatched: 8. The CDR3 runs 16 residues. Germline-derived CDR1 and CDR2 are MNHEY and SVGEGT. DNA for the CDR3: TGTGCCAGCAGCCAAGGACAGGGGGCGGGGAACTATGGCTACACCTTC. This sequence encodes CASSQGQGAGNYGYTF.

This rearrangement joins TRBV7-3 to TRBJ2-6; D gene unclear. The V end was cut by 3 bases, the J end by 2 bases, with 8 bases between. The CDR3 runs to 15 residues. The V gene's germline CDR1 is SGHTA and CDR2 FQGTGA. CDR3 residues: CASSFGFTGANVLTF. Here the CDR3 DNA reads TGTGCCAGCAGCTTTGGCTTCACTGGGGCCAACGTCCTGACTTTC.